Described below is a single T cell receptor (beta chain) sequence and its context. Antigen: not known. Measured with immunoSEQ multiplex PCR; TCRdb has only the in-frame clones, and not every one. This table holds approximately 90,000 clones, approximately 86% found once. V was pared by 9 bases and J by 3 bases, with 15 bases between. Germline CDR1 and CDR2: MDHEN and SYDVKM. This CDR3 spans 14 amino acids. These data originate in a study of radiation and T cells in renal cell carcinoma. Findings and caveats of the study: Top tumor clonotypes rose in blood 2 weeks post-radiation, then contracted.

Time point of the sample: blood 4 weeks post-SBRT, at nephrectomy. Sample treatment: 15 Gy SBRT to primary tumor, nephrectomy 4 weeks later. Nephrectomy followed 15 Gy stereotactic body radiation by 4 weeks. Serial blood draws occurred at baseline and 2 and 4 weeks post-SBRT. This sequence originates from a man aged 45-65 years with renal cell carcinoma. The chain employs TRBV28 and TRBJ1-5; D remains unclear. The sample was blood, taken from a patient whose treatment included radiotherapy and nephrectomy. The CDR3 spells CASSVGRANQPQHF. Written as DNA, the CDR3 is TGTGCCAGTTCAGTCGGACGTGCCAATCAGCCCCAGCATTTT.